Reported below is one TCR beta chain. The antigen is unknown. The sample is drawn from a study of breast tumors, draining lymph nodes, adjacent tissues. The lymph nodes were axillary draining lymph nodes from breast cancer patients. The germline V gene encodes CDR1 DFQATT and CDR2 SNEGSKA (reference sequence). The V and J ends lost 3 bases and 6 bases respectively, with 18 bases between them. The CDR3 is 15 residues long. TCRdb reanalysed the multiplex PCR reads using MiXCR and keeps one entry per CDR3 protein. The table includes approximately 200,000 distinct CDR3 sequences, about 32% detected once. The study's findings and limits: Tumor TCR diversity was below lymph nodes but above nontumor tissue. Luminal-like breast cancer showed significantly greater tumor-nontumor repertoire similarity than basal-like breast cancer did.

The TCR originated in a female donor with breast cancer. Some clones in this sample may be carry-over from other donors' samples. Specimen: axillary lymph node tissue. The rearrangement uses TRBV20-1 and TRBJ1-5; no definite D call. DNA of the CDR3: TGCAGTGCTAGTCCGGGCCCAGAGGTTGGTCAGCCCCAGCATTTT. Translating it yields CSASPGPEVGQPQHF.